Below, 25 T cell receptor beta chains from the same sample are listed, as sequenced in a study of regulatory T cells in long-lasting Graves disease. Arm-PCR of CDR3 regions with iRepertoire HTBI primers generated TCR beta libraries. From the multiplex PCR reads, TCRdb called clonotypes with MiXCR, one entry per CDR3 protein. The table records 350,000 to 550,000 distinct CDR3 sequences, roughly 15% of them present only once. Sample time point: newly diagnosed GD, antithyroid drugs for less than 3 months. PBMC-extracted RNA yielded the TCR library. This sample was also put to use in a study of T cells in Graves' hyperthyroidism and ophthalmopathy.

Sequencing was performed on peripheral blood mononuclear cells (PBMCs), taken at new diagnosis, from a patient treated with antithyroid drugs. The receptors come from a woman younger than 35 with Graves disease.

This clonotype showed up just a few times. The chain combines TRBV5-1 with TRBJ1-2; 11 positions match TRBD1. CDR3 size: 15 residues. Germline-derived CDR1 and CDR2 are SGHRS and YFSETQ. V was pared by 0 bases and J by 7 bases, with 5 bases of the junction left unmatched. The CDR3 loop is CASSLAGQGASGYTF. The CDR3 DNA reads as TGCGCCAGCAGCTTGGCTGGACAGGGGGCGAGTGGCTACACCTTC. Full variable domain (missing parts from reference TRBV5-1 and TRBJ1-2): KAGVTQTPRYLIKTRGQQVTLSCSPISGHRSVSWYQQTPGQGLQFLFEYFSETQRNKGNFPGRFSGRQFSNSRSEMNVSTLELGDSALYLCASSLAGQGASGYTFGSGTRLTVV.

This clonotype was observed many times. The chain recombines TRBV6-1 with TRBJ1-2; D is unresolved. Germline CDR1 is MNHNS and CDR2 is SASEGT. CDR3 size: 15 residues. Trimming pared 6 bases from V and 4 bases from J, leaving 18 bases between. DNA of the CDR3: TGTGCCAGCAGGCAATCGGGAGCCCGGGGCTATGGCTACACCTTC. Protein sequence: CASRQSGARGYGYTF.

This clonotype was recorded a few times. This chain links TRBV4-1 with TRBJ2-7; TRBD2 matches 15 bases. J was trimmed by 2 bases and V by 2 bases; bases with no gene match: 4. From germline, CDR1 is MGHRA and CDR2 YSYEKL. There are 17 residues in the CDR3. CDR3 bases: TGCGCCAGCAGCCAAAGGACTAGCGGGAGGGTAACCTACGAGCAGTACTTC. It is translated as CASSQRTSGRVTYEQYF.

This clonotype was seen just once. This may stem from a read error, because a much larger clone lies one nucleotide away. The chain is built from TRBV30 and TRBJ2-5; TRBD1 matches 7 bases. This CDR3 is 11 amino acids long. Germline V gives CDR1 GTSNPN, CDR2 SVGIG (reference sequence). V was pared by 8 bases and J by 4 bases, with 4 bases of the junction left unmatched. The CDR3 sequence is CARRQGETQYF. The CDR3 DNA follows: TGTGCCAGACGACAGGGAGAGACCCAGTACTTC.

At least ten counts were recorded for this clonotype. The chain links TRBV6-5 to TRBJ2-1; 9 nucleotides align to TRBD2. J was trimmed by 10 bases and V by 2 bases; bases with no gene match: 6. Per germline, CDR1 MNHEY and CDR2 SVGAGI. This CDR3 region has 14 residues. CDR3 nucleotides: TGTGCCAGCAGTTACGGTAGCGGGAGTCAGGAGCAGTTCTTC. This encodes CASSYGSGSQEQFF.

This clonotype was counted ten times or more. The chain combines TRBV27 with TRBJ2-5, with D maybe TRBD1 (6 bases). The V gene's germline CDR1 is MNHEY and CDR2 SMNVEV (reference sequence). CDR3 size: 13 residues. V lost 8 bases, J lost 1 base, and 11 bases lay in between. The CDR3 reads CASGRGIQETQYF. CDR3 sequence (DNA): TGTGCCAGCGGCAGGGGTATCCAAGAGACCCAGTACTTC.

This clonotype occurred many times. The V and J genes are TRBV14 and TRBJ2-1; D gene unclear. The V gene lost 0 bases and the J gene lost 0 bases, with 9 bases spanning the gap. The CDR3 is made up of 16 amino acids. CDR1 is SGHDN, CDR2 FVKESK, per germline. The CDR3 nucleotides are TGTGCCAGCAGCCAAGAGGCCCTAGTCTCCTACAATGAGCAGTTCTTC. It specifies CASSQEALVSYNEQFF.

The J gene is TRBJ2-1, the V gene TRBV20-1; a weak D match, TRBD2 (7 bases). The CDR3 contains 14 residues. In germline, CDR1 is DFQATT, CDR2 SNEGSKA (reference sequence). Trimming took off 2 bases at V and 4 bases at J, with 12 bases between the two ends. CDR3 sequence reads: CSARKRDIYNEQFF. The CDR3 bases are TGCAGTGCTAGAAAGCGGGACATTTACAATGAGCAGTTCTTC.

This clonotype showed up many times. The rearrangement links TRBV28 to TRBJ1-1, with D possibly being TRBD1 (5 bases). Germline values: CDR1 MDHEN, CDR2 SYDVKM. The germline V and J ends were trimmed by 4 bases and 2 bases, with 14 bases remaining between them. This CDR3 contains 15 residues. CDR3 region: CASSYPTALNTEAFF. Written as DNA, the CDR3 is TGTGCCAGCAGTTACCCGACAGCCTTAAACACTGAAGCTTTCTTT.

This clonotype was observed at least ten times. V usage is TRBV6-1 and J usage is TRBJ1-2, with D uncertain. Trimming left V 2 bases short and J 1 base short, with 2 bases between. This CDR3 spans 12 amino acids. Germline assignment: CDR1 MNHNS and CDR2 SASEGT. The CDR3 coding sequence is TGTGCCAGCAGTGAAATTAACTATGGCTACACCTTC. Its translation: CASSEINYGYTF.

At least ten counts were recorded for this clonotype. The V and J genes are TRBV27 and TRBJ2-7; 8 nucleotides line up with TRBD2. The CDR3 consists of 15 residues. The V gene's germline CDR1 is MNHEY and CDR2 SMNVEV (reference sequence). After removal of 2 bases from V and 3 bases from J, the junction contained 6 bases not matched to a gene. The CDR3 region is CASSLTGRAIYEQYF. The DNA for the CDR3 is TGTGCCAGCAGTTTAACCGGGAGGGCCATCTACGAGCAGTACTTC.

This clonotype has just a few counts. The rearrangement uses TRBV7-2 and TRBJ2-4, with 8 bases fitting TRBD2. Germline V gene data show CDR1 as SGHTA and CDR2 as FQGNSA. The junction had 12 bases not matched to a gene; V was cut back by 3 bases and J by 2 bases. CDR3 length: 18 residues. In DNA, the CDR3 is TGTGCCAGCAGCTTCGCCGGGACTAGAGCAATTCCCAAAAACATTCAGTACTTC. It is translated as CASSFAGTRAIPKNIQYF.

This clonotype was observed a few times. The chain couples TRBV18 to TRBJ1-2; TRBD1 might be the D (5 bases). Germline V gene lookup returns CDR1 KGHSH and CDR2 LQKENI. This CDR3 has 13 amino acids. V was trimmed by 2 bases and J by 8 bases, leaving 12 bases between them. The CDR3 DNA reads TGTGCCAGCTCACCATTTGCAGGGCGGGGCTACACCTTC. It codes for CASSPFAGRGYTF.

This clonotype was seen many times. The chain joins TRBV30 to TRBJ1-1; tentative D call: TRBD1 (6 bases). There are 13 residues in the CDR3. Trimming took 3 bases from V and 3 from J, leaving 11 bases between them. Per the germline V gene, CDR1 is GTSNPN and CDR2 is SVGIG (reference sequence). The CDR3 loop is CAWSVGGDTEAFF. CDR3 DNA: TGTGCCTGGAGCGTAGGGGGAGACACTGAAGCTTTCTTT. Using reference TRBV30 and TRBJ1-1 for the parts outside the CDR3, the full variable domain is SQTIHQWPATLVQPVGSPLSLECTVEGTSNPNLYWYRQAAGRGLQLLFYSVGIGQISSEVPQNLSASRPQDRQFILSSKKLLLSDSGFYLCAWSVGGDTEAFFGQGTRLTVV.

In its sample, this clonotype was seen many times. This chain connects TRBV12-3 or TRBV12-4 to TRBJ2-5; 11 nucleotides line up with TRBD2. V lost 6 bases and J lost 5; bases outside the gene matches: 5. The CDR3 length is 14 residues. The CDR3 sequence is CASSHSGREETQYF. CDR3 nucleotide sequence: TGTGCCAGCAGCCATAGCGGGAGGGAGGAGACCCAGTACTTC.

The gene calls are TRBV7-6 and TRBJ1-1, with 9 bases aligning to TRBD1. The CDR3 covers 16 residues. The germline V gene has CDR1 SGHVS and CDR2 FNYEAQ. The junction had 7 bases not matched to a gene; V was cut back by 5 bases and J by 0 bases. The CDR3 loop is CASSLTGQGMNTEAFF. The CDR3 DNA sequence: TGTGCCAGCAGCCTTACTGGACAGGGGATGAACACTGAAGCTTTCTTT.

The rearrangement links TRBV7-9 to TRBJ2-2, with 8 bases that match TRBD1. Trimming cost V 1 base and J 6 bases; bases outside gene matches: 7. Germline V lookup: CDR1 SEHNR, CDR2 FQNEAQ (reference sequence). The CDR3 consists of 16 residues. CDR3: CASSLGGQGASGELFF. CDR3 sequence (DNA): TGTGCCAGCAGCTTAGGGGGTCAGGGGGCGTCCGGGGAGCTGTTTTTT.

This clonotype occurred many times. The chain links TRBV6-5 to TRBJ2-3; D gene unclear. The CDR3 consists of 16 residues. Germline V gene data show CDR1 as MNHEY and CDR2 as SVGAGI. The V and J ends lost 2 bases and 0 bases respectively, with 12 bases between them. CDR3 coding DNA: TGTGCCAGCAGTTACGAAATCGGCAGGAGCACAGATACGCAGTATTTT. Translation gives CASSYEIGRSTDTQYF.

This clonotype was seen a handful of times. This may come from a read error, since a much larger clone is one base off. The chain joins TRBV28 to TRBJ2-5; D uncertain. The CDR3 extends over 13 amino acids. Per germline, CDR1 MDHEN and CDR2 SYDVKM. The CDR3 bases are TGTGCCAGCAGTGATGCTAGGAGCGAGACCCGGTACTTC. As protein: CASSDARSETRYF.

This clonotype showed up just a few times. The genes are TRBV19 and TRBJ2-1, with D perhaps assigned TRBD1 or TRBD2 (5 bases each). The CDR3 is 13 amino acids. Germline CDR1 is LNHDA and CDR2 is SQIVND (reference sequence). Trimming pared 2 bases from V and 11 bases from J, leaving 13 bases between. CDR3 in DNA: TGTGCCAGTAGTATAAGAGGGGCGGACCAGCAGTTCTTC. Translation: CASSIRGADQQFF.

The chain employs TRBV7-9 and TRBJ2-2; D might be TRBD2 (6 bases). The V and J ends lost 5 bases and 5 bases respectively, with 18 bases between them. Germline V CDR1 and CDR2: SEHNR, FQNEAQ (reference sequence). This CDR3 spans 16 amino acids. Here the CDR3 reads CASSLFPRGLTGELFF. The CDR3 coding sequence is TGTGCCAGCAGCCTATTTCCGCGGGGTTTAACCGGGGAGCTGTTTTTT.

This clonotype was counted between two and nine times. CDR3 DNA: TGTGCCAGCAGCGCAGACAGGAATGAGCAGTTCTTC. This translates into CASSADRNEQFF. This chain uses TRBV9 with TRBJ2-1; perhaps TRBD1 as D (6 bases). CDR3 size: 12 residues. Germline V lookup: CDR1 SGDLS, CDR2 YYNGEE. Trimming took off 3 bases at V and 7 bases at J, with 8 bases between the two ends.

This chain joins TRBV5-1 and TRBJ1-3, with 7 bases identical to TRBD1. Germline trimming cut 3 bases from V and 0 bases from J; bases unmatched to any gene: 3. The CDR3 is 15 residues long. CDR1 SGHRS and CDR2 YFSETQ come from the germline V gene. CDR3 in amino acids: CASSWDRGSGNTIYF. CDR3 nucleotide sequence: TGCGCCAGCAGCTGGGACAGAGGCTCTGGAAACACCATATATTTT.

The chain is built from TRBV28 and TRBJ1-3; 10 bases map to TRBD1. Losses at the gene ends were 4 bases for V and 8 bases for J; bases not matched to a gene: 8. Germline assignment: CDR1 MDHEN and CDR2 SYDVKM. There are 15 residues in the CDR3. This CDR3 is CASSSDRGVGYTIYF. In DNA form, the CDR3 reads TGTGCCAGCAGTTCGGACAGGGGGGTTGGCTACACCATATATTTT.

The chain couples TRBV28 to TRBJ2-4, with TRBD2 identical over 9 bases. Germline V gives CDR1 MDHEN, CDR2 SYDVKM. The CDR3 covers 14 residues. The junction had 4 bases not matched to a gene; V was cut back by 7 bases and J by 3 bases. The DNA for the CDR3 is TGTGCCAGCAAAGCGGGAGGCAACAAAAACATTCAGTACTTC. Its translation: CASKAGGNKNIQYF.